This note documents a single T cell receptor beta chain sequence. The sample contains more than one DNA sequence encoding this CDR3. Using immunoSEQ multiplex PCR, the repertoire was profiled, and TCRdb retains in-frame clones only, with some absent. The sample records about 150,000 clones, about 93% being singletons. This entry belongs to a study of T cell responses to AZD1222 COVID-19 vaccine. Here the sequenced sample was peripheral blood, taken on day 0 of AZD1222 vaccination. This sequence originates from an adult in good health.

The CDR3: CASSLGSNNEQFF. In DNA form, the CDR3 reads TGCGCCAGCAGCCTCGGGTCTAACAATGAGCAGTTCTTC. The gene calls are TRBV5-1 and TRBJ2-1; no definite D call. Germline-derived CDR1 and CDR2 are SGHRS and YFSETQ. CDR3 size: 13 residues. V was shortened by 4 bases and J by 5 bases, with 10 bases between the two germline ends. The variable domain in full, with the rest retrieved from reference TRBV5-1 and TRBJ2-1, is KAGVTQTPRYLIKTRGQQVTLSCSPISGHRSVSWYQQTPGQGLQFLFEYFSETQRNKGNFPGRFSGRQFSNSRSEMNVSTLELGDSALYLCASSLGSNNEQFFGPGTRLTVL.